Following are 29 T cell receptor beta chains from one sample sequenced in a study of cytomegalovirus exposure and HLA in healthy donors. The method was immunoSEQ multiplex PCR; TCRdb's version includes in-frame clones alone and lacks a portion of them. The profile shows some 290,000 clones, 88% of them singletons. Sequenced sample: PBMCs. The receptor set was obtained from a man aged 25 to 45 in good health and CMV-seronegative.

The genes are TRBV10-1 and TRBJ2-2; D not resolved. Trimming took off 8 bases at V and 2 bases at J, with 12 bases between the two ends. CDR3 length equals 14 residues. Germline CDR1 and CDR2: WNHNN and SYGVQD (reference sequence). The DNA for the CDR3 is TGCGCCAGCCGCGGCGGAACTAACACCGGGGAGCTGTTTTTT. Protein product: CASRGGTNTGELFF.

The chain is built from TRBV5-1 and TRBJ1-1; 8 bases line up with TRBD1. Per germline, CDR1 SGHRS and CDR2 YFSETQ. V dropped 5 bases and J dropped 4; count of bases not matched to a gene: 7. This CDR3 has 14 amino acids. The CDR3 bases are TGCGCCAGCAGTGTGCAGGGGGCGGGCACTGAAGCTTTCTTT. Translation gives CASSVQGAGTEAFF.

J is TRBJ1-4 and V is TRBV9; D perhaps matches TRBD1 (6 bases). V lost 0 bases and J 3 bases, leaving 6 bases between the germline ends. CDR3 length: 14 amino acids. CDR1 and CDR2 (germline): SGDLS, YYNGEE. CDR3 in amino acids: CASSVGTANEKLFF. The CDR3 region has the DNA TGTGCCAGCAGCGTAGGGACAGCTAATGAAAAACTGTTTTTT.

This chain uses TRBV7-9 with TRBJ2-1, with D maybe TRBD2 (5 bases). The CDR3 loop spans 14 amino acids. In germline, CDR1 is SEHNR, CDR2 FQNEAQ (reference sequence). The V and J ends lost 2 bases and 7 bases respectively, with 12 bases between them. CDR3 amino acids: CASSLIGEINEQFF. CDR3 nucleotides: TGTGCCAGCAGCTTAATCGGGGAGATAAATGAGCAGTTCTTC.

The chain joins TRBV30 to TRBJ1-1; D call uncertain. Germline CDR1 and CDR2: GTSNPN and SVGIG (reference sequence). Trimming took 0 bases from V and 3 from J, leaving 8 bases between them. The CDR3 runs to 13 residues. CDR3 in DNA: TGTGCCTGGAGTGTACTAGGGTACACTGAAGCTTTCTTT. Residues: CAWSVLGYTEAFF.

The chain carries TRBV6-5 and TRBJ1-6; D perhaps matches TRBD1 (5 bases). The ends were cut back, 6 bases at V and 10 bases at J, with 16 bases in the middle. Germline loops: CDR1 MNHEY, CDR2 SVGAGI. The CDR3 contains 14 residues. In DNA, the CDR3 is TGTGCCAGCAGCCGAGCGGGAAGGGACTCACCCCTCCACTTT. It codes for CASSRAGRDSPLHF.

The chain is built from TRBV7-2 and TRBJ2-3; D gene uncertain. This CDR3 is built from 15 residues. The ends were cut back, 0 bases at V and 0 bases at J, with 7 bases in the middle. Germline V gene data show CDR1 as SGHTA and CDR2 as FQGNSA. CDR3 nucleotide sequence: TGTGCCAGCAGCTTAGCCCGCACTAGCACAGATACGCAGTATTTT. Amino acids: CASSLARTSTDTQYF. Drawing the rest from reference TRBV7-2 and TRBJ2-3, the complete variable domain is GAGVSQSPSNKVTEKGKDVELRCDPISGHTALYWYRQSLGQGLEFLIYFQGNSAPDKSGLPSDRFSAERTGGSVSTLTIQRTQQEDSAVYLCASSLARTSTDTQYFGPGTRLTVL.

The chain links TRBV9 to TRBJ1-2; D remains unclear. The CDR3 contains 12 residues. Germline CDR1 and CDR2: SGDLS and YYNGEE. V was trimmed by 0 bases and J by 7 bases, leaving 7 bases between them. CDR3 nucleotides: TGTGCCAGCAGCGTAGGAGGGTTTGGCTACACCTTC. This gives the protein CASSVGGFGYTF.

V usage is TRBV7-8 and J usage is TRBJ1-2; 7 nucleotides align to TRBD1. Germline V CDR1 and CDR2: SGHVS, FQNEAQ. Germline trimming cut 4 bases from V and 6 bases from J; bases unmatched to any gene: 8. The CDR3 is made up of 14 amino acids. The CDR3 DNA follows: TGTGCCAGCAGCTACACGACAGGGTTGGATGGCTACACCTTC. As protein: CASSYTTGLDGYTF.

DNA of the CDR3: TGCGCCAGCCTAAAAAGCGGGGAAGAGACCCAGTACTTC. It specifies CASLKSGEETQYF. The chain has TRBV10-2 and TRBJ2-5; 7 bases fit TRBD2. Germline CDR1 WSHSY, CDR2 SAAADI. V was pared by 8 bases and J by 3 bases, with 6 bases of the junction left unmatched. The length of the CDR3 is 13 residues.

The rearrangement uses TRBV27 and TRBJ1-2; the D gene is possibly TRBD1 (5 bases). The CDR3 covers 15 residues. Germline assignment: CDR1 MNHEY and CDR2 SMNVEV (reference sequence). Between the trimmed V and J ends, which lost 2 bases and 4 bases, there was a span of 14 bases. As DNA, the CDR3 is TGTGCCAGCAGTTTAGGGGTCGGGGGTTTCTATGGCTACACCTTC. Translating gives CASSLGVGGFYGYTF.

The chain joins TRBV4-1 to TRBJ2-6; TRBD1 matches 11 bases. Unmatched junction bases numbered 6, after V lost 5 bases and J lost 0 bases. CDR1 is MGHRA and CDR2 is YSYEKL in the germline V gene. This CDR3 is built from 18 residues. The DNA of the CDR3 is TGCGCCAGCAGCGGTTCGGGACAGGGGGTCTCTGGGGCCAACGTCCTGACTTTC. Protein: CASSGSGQGVSGANVLTF.

The chain joins TRBV2 to TRBJ1-2; 11 bases agree with TRBD1. V was clipped by 1 base and J by 6 bases; unmatched bases: 4. This CDR3 has 15 amino acids. CDR1 and CDR2 from the germline V gene are SNHLY and FYNNEI. In nucleotides, the CDR3 is TGTGCCAGCAGTGAAGTGGACAGGGGGCGTCATGGCTACACCTTC. The encoded protein is CASSEVDRGRHGYTF.

V gene TRBV5-4 combines with J gene TRBJ2-1, with TRBD2 identical over 9 bases. The germline V gene has CDR1 SGHNT and CDR2 YYREEE (reference sequence). The V gene end was trimmed by 2 bases and the J gene end by 7 bases; junction bases not matched to a gene: 10. The CDR3 runs 16 residues. The CDR3 nucleotides read TGTGCCAGCAGCTTCGGCGGCCAGCGGGGGGATAATGAGCAGTTCTTC. Its translation: CASSFGGQRGDNEQFF.

The V call is TRBV6-6, the J call TRBJ2-5; TRBD2 matches 7 bases. The CDR3 runs 14 residues. The trim removed 2 bases at V and 1 base at J, leaving 1 base unmatched. Germline V gene sequence: CDR1 MNHNY, CDR2 SVGAGI (reference sequence). Here the CDR3 DNA reads TGTGCCAGCAGTTACCGCGGGGGCCAAGAGACCCAGTACTTC. The encoded protein is CASSYRGGQETQYF.

Here the CDR3 DNA reads TGTGCCAGCAGCCAAACGACTCAGGGGGGAAACACCATATATTTT. Its protein product is CASSQTTQGGNTIYF. The genes are TRBV7-9 and TRBJ1-3; TRBD1 might be the D (6 bases). CDR1 and CDR2 (germline): SEHNR, FQNEAQ (reference sequence). The CDR3 sequence is 15 residues long. V lost 5 bases to trimming and J lost 4 bases, with 15 bases between them.

J is TRBJ2-5 and V is TRBV18; D not certain. V lost 3 bases and J 5 bases, leaving 7 bases between the germline ends. Germline CDR1 KGHSH, CDR2 LQKENI. The CDR3 covers 12 residues. CDR3 bases: TGTGCCAGCTCACCGGCCCGTGAGACCCAGTACTTC. Amino acid sequence: CASSPARETQYF.

V and J are TRBV11-2 and TRBJ2-7, with TRBD2 identical over 8 bases. J was trimmed by 9 bases and V by 0 bases; bases with no gene match: 10. The CDR3 sequence is 15 residues long. CDR1 and CDR2 from the germline V gene are SGHAT and FQNNGV. CDR3 in amino acids: CASSLDTSGGSRQYF. The CDR3 DNA follows: TGTGCCAGCAGCTTAGATACTAGCGGCGGGTCCCGGCAGTACTTC.

The chain joins TRBV6-1 to TRBJ1-2, with 8 bases identical to TRBD1. J lost 4 bases, V lost 8 bases, and 6 bases had no gene match. Germline V lookup: CDR1 MNHNS, CDR2 SASEGT. The CDR3 has 13 residues. The CDR3 sequence is CASRTGSGYGYTF. The CDR3 DNA is TGTGCCAGCCGGACAGGGTCAGGCTATGGCTACACCTTC.

The sample holds one count of this clone. V and J are TRBV6-1 and TRBJ2-3; 8 nucleotides agree with TRBD1. V trimming: 2 bases; J trimming: 5 bases; junction bases outside the gene matches: 12. This CDR3 is 17 amino acids long. Germline V gene lookup returns CDR1 MNHNS and CDR2 SASEGT. CDR3 loop: CASSEFWQGQVVDTQYF. CDR3 bases: TGTGCCAGCAGTGAATTTTGGCAGGGACAGGTTGTAGATACGCAGTATTTT.

Comments on this clone: Other nucleotide sequences from this sample produce the same CDR3. The genes are TRBV29-1 and TRBJ2-7; 10 bases are shared with TRBD1. Germline trimming cut 2 bases from V and 6 bases from J; bases unmatched to any gene: 13. The germline gives CDR1 SQVTM, CDR2 ANQGSEA. This CDR3 spans 16 amino acids. This CDR3 reads CSVEFAHSGTGVEQYF. The DNA for the CDR3 is TGCAGCGTTGAATTCGCGCACTCCGGGACAGGGGTCGAGCAGTACTTC.

This chain joins TRBV7-9 and TRBJ2-1, with 12 bases aligning to TRBD2. With 4 bases clipped from V and 7 bases from J, the junction kept 14 bases outside the gene matches. Germline loops: CDR1 SEHNR, CDR2 FQNEAQ (reference sequence). The CDR3 has 18 amino acids. Written as DNA, the CDR3 is TGTGCCAGCAGCTCCCTCCTAGCGGGGGGGCCTGGGAGAAATGAGCAGTTCTTC. Its translation is CASSSLLAGGPGRNEQFF.

Written as DNA, the CDR3 is TGTGCCAGTACCGGGACTAGCGGGGGGGCTTCCTACAATGAGCAGTTCTTC. It translates to CASTGTSGGASYNEQFF. This sequence joins TRBV5-4 and TRBJ2-1; 16 positions match TRBD2. This CDR3 has 17 residues. Germline V lookup: CDR1 SGHNT, CDR2 YYREEE (reference sequence). The J segment lost 1 base and the V segment lost 8 bases, leaving 6 bases of the junction unmatched.

This chain joins TRBV28 and TRBJ1-1, with a tentative D call TRBD1 (5 bases). The germline V gene has CDR1 MDHEN and CDR2 SYDVKM. V lost 5 bases and J 8 bases, leaving 18 bases between the germline ends. This CDR3 has 14 amino acids. CDR3 sequence (DNA): TGTGCCAGCAGTCCTTCCTATGGGCGGGACGAAGCTTTCTTT. Protein: CASSPSYGRDEAFF.

The chain combines TRBV30 with TRBJ1-2; possibly TRBD1 for D (5 bases). V lost 0 bases and J 7 bases, leaving 9 bases between the germline ends. This CDR3 spans 12 amino acids. CDR1 is GTSNPN and CDR2 is SVGIG in the germline V gene (reference sequence). This CDR3 is CAWSVDSSGYTF. The CDR3 nucleotides read TGTGCCTGGAGTGTCGACAGTAGTGGCTACACCTTC.

The J gene is TRBJ1-1, the V gene TRBV7-2; unclear D gene. Germline CDR1 reads SGHTA; CDR2 reads FQGNSA. This CDR3 spans 12 amino acids. Trimming removed 5 bases at V and 11 bases at J, with 15 bases between. CDR3 in amino acids: CASSPMHGEAFF. The CDR3 coding sequence is TGTGCCAGCAGCCCCATGCATGGGGAGGCTTTCTTT.

The rearrangement uses TRBV19 and TRBJ1-6; D remains ambiguous. CDR3 size: 16 residues. The V end was cut by 5 bases, the J end by 0 bases, with 11 bases between. Germline CDR1 LNHDA, CDR2 SQIVND (reference sequence). The CDR3: CASSRRRSSYNSPLHF. Written as DNA, the CDR3 is TGTGCCAGTAGTCGACGTCGGAGCTCCTATAATTCACCCCTCCACTTT.

V usage is TRBV10-3 and J usage is TRBJ2-7; D may be TRBD1 (6 bases). V dropped 5 bases and J dropped 2 bases, with 10 bases sitting between them. Per germline, CDR1 ENHRY and CDR2 SYGVKD. The CDR3 length is 13 residues. CDR3 residues: CAISQGSTYEQYF. DNA of the CDR3: TGTGCCATCAGTCAGGGGTCCACCTACGAGCAGTACTTC.

The chain recombines TRBV18 with TRBJ2-7; D is possibly TRBD1 (5 bases). Germline values: CDR1 KGHSH, CDR2 LQKENI. The CDR3 consists of 16 residues. With 5 bases removed from V and 0 bases from J, the gap between germline ends came to 17 bases. The CDR3 DNA follows: TGTGCCAGCTCATCACTTCAGGGTCTGAACTCCTACGAGCAGTACTTC. Its protein is CASSSLQGLNSYEQYF.